This TCR beta chain emerged from a study of response to subunit inactivated influenza vaccine. TCRdb processed the RT-PCR reads anew with MiXCR; each CDR3 protein has one entry. Counted here are 500,000 or so distinct CDR3 sequences, 16% occurring once; the ten biggest clones make up 2.5% to 3.5%. This clonotype was detected only a few times. The germline V gene has CDR1 SGHVS and CDR2 FQNEAQ. The CDR3 spans 17 residues. V was cut by 5 bases and J by 1 base, with 17 bases left in between. The sample in question was CD4+ T cells sorted from PBMCs, obtained around 25 months after vaccination. The sequence derives from a man aged 45 to 70 who received an inactivated influenza vaccine. The chain has TRBV7-8 and TRBJ2-2; a possible D gene is TRBD2 (5 bases). The CDR3 DNA sequence: TGTGCCAGCAGCCCCCTCGTAGCGATCCTGAACACCGGGGAGCTGTTTTTT. As protein: CASSPLVAILNTGELFF. Full variable domain (remainder filled in from reference TRBV7-8 and TRBJ2-2): GAGVSQSPRYKVAKRGQDVALRCDPISGHVSLFWYQQALGQGPEFLTYFQNEAQLDKSGLPSDRFFAERPEGSVSTLKIQRTQQEDSAVYLCASSPLVAILNTGELFFGEGSRLTVL.